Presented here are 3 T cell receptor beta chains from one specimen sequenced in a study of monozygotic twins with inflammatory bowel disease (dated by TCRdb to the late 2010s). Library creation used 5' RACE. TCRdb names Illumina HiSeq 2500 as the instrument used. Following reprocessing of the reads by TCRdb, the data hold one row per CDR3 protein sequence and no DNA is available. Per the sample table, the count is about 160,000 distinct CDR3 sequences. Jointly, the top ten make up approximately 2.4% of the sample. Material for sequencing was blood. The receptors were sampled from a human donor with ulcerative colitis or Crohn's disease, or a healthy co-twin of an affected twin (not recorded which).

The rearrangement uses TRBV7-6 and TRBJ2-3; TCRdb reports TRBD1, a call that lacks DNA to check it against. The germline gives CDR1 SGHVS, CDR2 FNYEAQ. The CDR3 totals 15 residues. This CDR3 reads CASSIPRVGTDTQYF.

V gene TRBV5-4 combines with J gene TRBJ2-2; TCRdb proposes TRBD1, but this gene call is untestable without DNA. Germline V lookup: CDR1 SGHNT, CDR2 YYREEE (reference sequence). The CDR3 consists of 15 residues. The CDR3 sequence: CASSLDPSNTGELFF.

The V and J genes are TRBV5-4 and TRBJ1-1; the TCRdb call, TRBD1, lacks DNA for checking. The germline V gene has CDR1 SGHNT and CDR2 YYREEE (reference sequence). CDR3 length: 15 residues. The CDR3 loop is CASSLANRANTEAFF. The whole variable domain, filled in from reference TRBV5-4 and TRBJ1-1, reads ETGVTQSPTHLIKTRGQQVTLRCSSQSGHNTVSWYQQALGQGPQFIFQYYREEENGRGNFPPRFSGLQFPNYSSELNVNALELDDSALYLCASSLANRANTEAFFGQGTRLTVV.